This T cell receptor beta chain was identified during a study of human T cells and chemical hapten exposure. The library gave individual cDNA molecules unique molecular identifiers. Under the authors' procedure: A typical sample had roughly 96,000 TCRs, with about 23,224 to 690,600 overall. TCRdb called the RACE reads again in MiXCR, with one record for every CDR3 protein. These V and J calls are TCRdb output, not the study's own analysis. Of approximately 260,000 distinct CDR3 sequences listed, around 7.7% are singletons. Study results and limitations: Expanded TCRs clustered into significantly more large CDR3 similarity groups than controls, the analysis revealed.

Described time point: pre-sensitization, week 0. Treatment described: therapeutic diphenylcyclopropenone sensitization with weekly scalp DPC. Blood collection happened ahead of applying each patch test. On this clonotype itself: The antigen remains unidentified.

The CDR3 length is 19 residues. After removal of 2 bases from V and 0 bases from J, the junction contained 12 bases not matched to a gene. CDR1 SEHNR and CDR2 FQNEAQ come from the germline V gene (reference sequence). The material sequenced was whole blood, taken in connection with sensitization to the hapten diphenylcyclopropenone (DPC). This TCR was sampled from a man aged 18 to 29 with alopecia areata. Some clones in this sample may be carry-over from other donors' samples. J is TRBJ2-4 and V is TRBV7-9; 8 nucleotides line up with TRBD1. DNA of the CDR3: TGTGCCAGCAGCTTACCCCACCCAGGACAGGGCCTAGCCAAAAACATTCAGTACTTC. This gives the protein CASSLPHPGQGLAKNIQYF. Together with reference TRBV7-9 and TRBJ2-4, the CDR3 gives the full variable domain: DTGVSQNPRHKITKRGQNVTFRCDPISEHNRLYWYRQTLGQGPEFLTYFQNEAQLEKSRLLSDRFSAERPKGSFSTLEIQRTEQGDSAMYLCASSLPHPGQGLAKNIQYFGAGTRLSVL.